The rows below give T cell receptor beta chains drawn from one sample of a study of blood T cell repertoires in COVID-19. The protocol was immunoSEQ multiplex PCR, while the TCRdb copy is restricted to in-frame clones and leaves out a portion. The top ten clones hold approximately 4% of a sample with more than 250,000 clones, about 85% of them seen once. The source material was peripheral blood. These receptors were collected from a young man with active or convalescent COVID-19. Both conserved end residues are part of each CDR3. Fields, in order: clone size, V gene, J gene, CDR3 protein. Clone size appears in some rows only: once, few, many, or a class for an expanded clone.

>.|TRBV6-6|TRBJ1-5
CASSLQGDQPQHF
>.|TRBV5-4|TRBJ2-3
CASSLETSGSQFVF
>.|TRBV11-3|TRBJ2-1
CASSDRDGSYNEQFF
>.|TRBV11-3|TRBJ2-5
CASSRRGGGQETQYF
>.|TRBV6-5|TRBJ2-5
CASTSSGTQYF
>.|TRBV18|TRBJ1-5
CASSQGQNQPQHF
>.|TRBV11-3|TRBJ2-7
CASRLTGTGTYEQYF
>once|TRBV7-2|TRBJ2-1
CASRVAGGPNEQFF
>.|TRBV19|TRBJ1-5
CASSIWGGDYSNQPQHF
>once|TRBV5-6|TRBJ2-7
CASSYRDNLLSNEQYF
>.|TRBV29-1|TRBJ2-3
CSVASGMTDTQYF
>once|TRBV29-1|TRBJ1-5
CSVRLQGIGNQPQHF
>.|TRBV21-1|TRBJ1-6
CASSRNEIRGSPLHF
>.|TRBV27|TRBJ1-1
CASSPSGGGTEAFF
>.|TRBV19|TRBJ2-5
CASSTGFLETQYF
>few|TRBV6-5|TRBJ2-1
CASSTDRGSEQFF
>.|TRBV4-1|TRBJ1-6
CASSQEDINSPLHF
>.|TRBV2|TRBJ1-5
CASSGPTGYPSNQPQHF